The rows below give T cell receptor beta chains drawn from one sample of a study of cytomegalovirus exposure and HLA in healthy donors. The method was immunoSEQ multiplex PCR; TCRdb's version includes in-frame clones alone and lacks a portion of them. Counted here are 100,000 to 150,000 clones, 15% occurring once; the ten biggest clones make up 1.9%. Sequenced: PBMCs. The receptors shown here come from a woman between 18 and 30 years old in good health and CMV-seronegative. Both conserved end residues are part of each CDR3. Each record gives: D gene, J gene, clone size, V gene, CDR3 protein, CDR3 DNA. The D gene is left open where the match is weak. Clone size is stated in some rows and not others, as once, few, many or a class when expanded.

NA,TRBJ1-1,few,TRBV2,CASSDLRGRGNTEAFF,TGTGCCAGCAGTGATCTTCGAGGCAGGGGGAACACTGAAGCTTTCTTT
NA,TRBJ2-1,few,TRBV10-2,CASSERGKGEQFF,TGCGCCAGCAGTGAGAGGGGTAAGGGTGAGCAGTTCTTC
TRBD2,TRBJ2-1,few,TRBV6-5,CASSGLAGGPIKQFF,TGTGCCAGCAGTGGTCTAGCGGGAGGGCCTATTAAGCAGTTCTTC
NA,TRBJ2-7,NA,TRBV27,CASRSGGHLYEQYF,TGTGCCAGCAGAAGCGGCGGGCACTTATACGAGCAGTACTTC
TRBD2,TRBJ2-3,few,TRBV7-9,CASSLGGTSVNTQYF,TGTGCCAGCAGCTTAGGGGGGACTAGTGTAAATACGCAGTATTTT
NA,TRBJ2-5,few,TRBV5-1,CASSQGETQYF,TGCGCCAGCAGTCAGGGGGAGACCCAGTACTTC
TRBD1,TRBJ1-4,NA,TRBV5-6,CASSPTGTGDEKLFF,TGTGCCAGCAGCCCTACCGGGACAGGGGACGAAAAACTGTTTTTT
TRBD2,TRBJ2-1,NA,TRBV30,CAGRNWQRVLAGPYNEQFF,TGTGCCGGTCGTAATTGGCAAAGGGTACTAGCGGGACCGTACAATGAGCAGTTCTTC
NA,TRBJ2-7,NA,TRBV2,CASSRRLDFGGGEYF,TGTGCCAGCAGTCGCCGGCTGGACTTTGGTGGAGGGGAGTACTTC
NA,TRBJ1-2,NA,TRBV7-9,CASSLGLATANYGYTF,TGTGCCAGCAGCTTAGGGCTGGCCACAGCTAACTATGGCTACACCTTC
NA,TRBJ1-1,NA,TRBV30,CAWNPPGVEAFF,TGTGCCTGGAATCCCCCTGGAGTTGAAGCTTTCTTT
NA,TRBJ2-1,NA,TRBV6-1,CASSVSTKQRPNEQFF,TGTGCCAGCAGTGTTTCTACAAAACAGCGGCCGAATGAGCAGTTCTTC
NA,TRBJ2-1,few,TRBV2,CASNRAGASNEQFF,TGTGCCAGCAATCGGGCGGGGGCGAGTAATGAGCAGTTCTTC
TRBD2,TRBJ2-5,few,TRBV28,CASRRTSGALETQYF,TGTGCCAGCAGGAGGACTAGCGGGGCTTTGGAGACCCAGTACTTC
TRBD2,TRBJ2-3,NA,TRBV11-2,CASSFFLAGGRDTQYF,TGTGCCAGCAGCTTCTTTCTAGCGGGGGGGAGAGATACGCAGTATTTT
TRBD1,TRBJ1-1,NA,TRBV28,CASSPTDRGGGEAFF,TGTGCCAGCAGCCCTACGGACAGGGGAGGTGGTGAAGCTTTCTTT
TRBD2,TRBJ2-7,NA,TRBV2,CASSEPRAGGQQYF,TGTGCCAGCAGTGAACCGAGGGCGGGAGGGCAGCAGTACTTC
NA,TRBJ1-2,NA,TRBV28,CASSLLGGGYGYTF,TGTGCCAGCAGTTTACTAGGGGGTGGCTATGGCTACACCTTC
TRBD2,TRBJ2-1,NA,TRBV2,CASSLQRGYNEQFF,TGTGCCAGCAGCCTACAGCGGGGGTACAATGAGCAGTTCTTC
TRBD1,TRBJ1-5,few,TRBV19,CASTPGQGARNQPQHF,TGTGCCAGCACTCCGGGACAGGGGGCCCGCAATCAGCCCCAGCATTTT
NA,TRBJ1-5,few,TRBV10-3,CAISDERSGGGAYQPQHF,TGTGCCATCAGTGATGAACGGTCGGGGGGCGGGGCGTATCAGCCCCAGCATTTT
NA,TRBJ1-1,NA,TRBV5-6,CASSLVAGNTEAFF,TGTGCCAGCAGCTTGGTAGCCGGGAACACTGAAGCTTTCTTT
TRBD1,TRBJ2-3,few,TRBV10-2,CASRTDRGQDTQYF,TGCGCCAGCAGGACGGACAGGGGGCAAGATACGCAGTATTTT
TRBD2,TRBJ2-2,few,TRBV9,CASSLGLAGSVGELFF,TGTGCCAGCAGCCTTGGACTAGCGGGTTCGGTCGGGGAGCTGTTTTTT
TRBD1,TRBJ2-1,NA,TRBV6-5,CASSYTILGTDNEQFF,TGTGCCAGCAGTTACACAATTCTCGGGACAGACAATGAGCAGTTCTTC
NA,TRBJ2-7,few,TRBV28,CASSREPEGYEQYF,TGTGCCAGCAGTCGGGAACCTGAGGGCTACGAGCAGTACTTC
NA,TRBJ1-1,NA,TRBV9,CASSALGASTEAFF,TGTGCCAGCAGCGCTCTGGGGGCGAGCACTGAAGCTTTCTTT
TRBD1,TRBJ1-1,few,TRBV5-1,CASSLRFPGQSGTEAFF,TGCGCCAGCAGCCTCAGATTCCCGGGACAGTCGGGCACTGAAGCTTTCTTT
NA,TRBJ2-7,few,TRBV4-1,CASSQGSSYEQYF,TGCGCCAGCAGCCAAGGGAGTTCCTACGAGCAGTACTTC
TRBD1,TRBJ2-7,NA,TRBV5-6,CASSRDRVIAYEQYF,TGTGCCAGCAGTCGGGACAGGGTAATCGCCTACGAGCAGTACTTC
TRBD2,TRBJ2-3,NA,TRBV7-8,CASSPSSGVNTQYF,TGTGCCAGCAGCCCCTCCAGCGGGGTAAATACGCAGTATTTT
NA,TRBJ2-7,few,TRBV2,CASRRDTGRVRGEQYF,TGTGCCAGCAGACGGGACACAGGACGTGTGAGGGGGGAGCAGTACTTC
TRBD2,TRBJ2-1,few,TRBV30,CAWSAGLAVSTRNEQFF,TGTGCCTGGAGTGCGGGACTAGCGGTTAGCACGCGGAATGAGCAGTTCTTC
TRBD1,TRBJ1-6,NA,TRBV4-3,CASSQDRDSYNSPLHF,TGCGCCAGCAGCCAAGATCGGGACAGCTATAATTCACCCCTCCACTTT
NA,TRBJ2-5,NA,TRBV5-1,CASSQQGTKEETQYF,TGCGCCAGCAGCCAACAGGGAACCAAAGAAGAGACCCAGTACTTC
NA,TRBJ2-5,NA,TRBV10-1,CASLQASKGETQYF,TGCGCCTCCCTCCAGGCTAGCAAAGGGGAGACCCAGTACTTC
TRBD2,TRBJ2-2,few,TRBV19,CASSILAGETGELFF,TGTGCCAGTAGTATACTAGCGGGAGAGACCGGGGAGCTGTTTTTT
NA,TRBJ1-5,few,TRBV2,CASRKAGTDNQPQHF,TGTGCCAGCAGGAAAGCCGGGACTGATAATCAGCCCCAGCATTTT
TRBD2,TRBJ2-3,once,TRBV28,CASSSLTGTSGGTDTQYF,TGTGCCAGCAGCTCACTTACCGGGACTAGCGGGGGGACAGATACGCAGTATTTT
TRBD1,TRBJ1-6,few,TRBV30,CAWRTGNNSPLHF,TGTGCCTGGCGGACAGGGAATAATTCACCCCTCCACTTT
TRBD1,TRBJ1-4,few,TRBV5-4,CASSSQRDRGGEKLFF,TGTGCCAGCAGCTCCCAGAGGGACAGGGGAGGTGAAAAACTGTTTTTT
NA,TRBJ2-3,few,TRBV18,CASSPVSTADTQYF,TGTGCCAGCTCCCCGGTTAGCACGGCAGATACGCAGTATTTT
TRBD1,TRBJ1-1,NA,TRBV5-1,CASSPQTGGTEAFF,TGCGCCAGCAGCCCCCAAACAGGGGGTACTGAAGCTTTCTTT
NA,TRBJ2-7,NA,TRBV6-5,CASSLRLGSYEQYF,TGTGCCAGCAGCCTCAGACTCGGGAGCTACGAGCAGTACTTC